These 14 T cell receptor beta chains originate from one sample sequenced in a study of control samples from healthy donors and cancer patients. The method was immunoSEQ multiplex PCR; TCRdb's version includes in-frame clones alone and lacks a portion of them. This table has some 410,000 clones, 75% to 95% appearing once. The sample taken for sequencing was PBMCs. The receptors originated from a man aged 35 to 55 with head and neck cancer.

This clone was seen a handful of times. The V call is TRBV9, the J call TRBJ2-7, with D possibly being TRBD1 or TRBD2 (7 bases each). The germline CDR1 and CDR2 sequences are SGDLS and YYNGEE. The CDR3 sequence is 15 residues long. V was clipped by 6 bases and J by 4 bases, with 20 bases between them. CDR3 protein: CASTQGGEGVYEQYF. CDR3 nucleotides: TGTGCCAGCACCCAGGGGGGGGAGGGCGTTTACGAGCAGTACTTC.

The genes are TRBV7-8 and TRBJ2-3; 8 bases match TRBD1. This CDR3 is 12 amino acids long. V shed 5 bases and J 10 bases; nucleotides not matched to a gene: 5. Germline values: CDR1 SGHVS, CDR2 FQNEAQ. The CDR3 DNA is TGTGCCAGCAGCCCCGACAGGGGTGCGCAGTATTTT. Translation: CASSPDRGAQYF.

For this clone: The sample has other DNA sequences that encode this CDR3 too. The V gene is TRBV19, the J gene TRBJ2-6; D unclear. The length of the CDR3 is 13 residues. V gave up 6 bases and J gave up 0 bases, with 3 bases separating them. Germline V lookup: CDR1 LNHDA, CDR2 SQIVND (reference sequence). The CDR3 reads CASRTSGANVLTF. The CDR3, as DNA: TGTGCCAGTAGGACCTCTGGGGCCAACGTCCTGACTTTC.

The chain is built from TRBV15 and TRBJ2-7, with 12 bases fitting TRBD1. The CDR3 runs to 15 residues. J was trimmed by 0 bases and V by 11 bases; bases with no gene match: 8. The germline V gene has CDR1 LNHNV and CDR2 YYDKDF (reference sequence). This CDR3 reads CAVGTGGGSSYEQYF. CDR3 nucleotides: TGTGCCGTTGGGACAGGGGGCGGAAGCTCCTACGAGCAGTACTTC.

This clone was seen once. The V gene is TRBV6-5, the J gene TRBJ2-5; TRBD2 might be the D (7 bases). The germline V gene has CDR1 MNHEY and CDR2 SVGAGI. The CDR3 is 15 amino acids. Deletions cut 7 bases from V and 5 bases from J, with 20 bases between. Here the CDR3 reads CASNSGGGGGETQYF. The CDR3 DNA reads TGTGCCAGCAATTCGGGGGGCGGGGGCGGTGAGACCCAGTACTTC.

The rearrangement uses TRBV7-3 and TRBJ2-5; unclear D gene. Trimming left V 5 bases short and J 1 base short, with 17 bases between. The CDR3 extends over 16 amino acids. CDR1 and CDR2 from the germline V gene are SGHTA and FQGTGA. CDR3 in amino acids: CASSPGRLGIQETQYF. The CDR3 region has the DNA TGTGCCAGCAGCCCCGGACGCCTGGGGATCCAAGAGACCCAGTACTTC.

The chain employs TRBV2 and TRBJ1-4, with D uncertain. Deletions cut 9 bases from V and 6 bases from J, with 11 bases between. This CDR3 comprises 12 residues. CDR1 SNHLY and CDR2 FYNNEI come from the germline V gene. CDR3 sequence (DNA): TGTGCCAGTCAACCAGGCTATGAAAAACTGTTTTTT. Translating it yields CASQPGYEKLFF. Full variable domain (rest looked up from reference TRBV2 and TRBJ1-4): EPEVTQTPSHQVTQMGQEVILRCVPISNHLYFYWYRQILGQKVEFLVSFYNNEISEKSEIFDDQFSVERPDGSNFTLKIRSTKLEDSAMYFCASQPGYEKLFFGSGTQLSVL.

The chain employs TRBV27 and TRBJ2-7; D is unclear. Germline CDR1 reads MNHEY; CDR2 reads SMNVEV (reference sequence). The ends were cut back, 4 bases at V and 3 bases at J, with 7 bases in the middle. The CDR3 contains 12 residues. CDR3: CASSSPGYEQYF. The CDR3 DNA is TGTGCCAGCAGTTCGCCTGGCTACGAGCAGTACTTC.

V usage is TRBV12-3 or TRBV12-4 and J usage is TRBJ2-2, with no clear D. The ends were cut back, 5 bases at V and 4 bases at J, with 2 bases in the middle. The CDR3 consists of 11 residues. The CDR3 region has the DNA TGTGCCAGCAGTCGCACCGGGGAGCTGTTTTTT. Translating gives CASSRTGELFF.

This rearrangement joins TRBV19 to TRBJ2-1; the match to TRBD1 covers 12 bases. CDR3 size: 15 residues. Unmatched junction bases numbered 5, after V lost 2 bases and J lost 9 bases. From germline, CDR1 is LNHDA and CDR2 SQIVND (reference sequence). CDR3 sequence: CASSIYRDRGPEQFF. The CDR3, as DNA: TGTGCCAGTAGTATATACCGGGACAGGGGGCCTGAGCAGTTCTTC.

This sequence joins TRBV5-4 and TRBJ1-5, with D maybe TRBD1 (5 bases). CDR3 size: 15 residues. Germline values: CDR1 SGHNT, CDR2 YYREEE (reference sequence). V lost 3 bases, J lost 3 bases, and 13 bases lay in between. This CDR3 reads CASSSRGEANQPQHF. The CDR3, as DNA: TGTGCCAGCAGCTCGCGGGGGGAGGCCAATCAGCCCCAGCATTTT.

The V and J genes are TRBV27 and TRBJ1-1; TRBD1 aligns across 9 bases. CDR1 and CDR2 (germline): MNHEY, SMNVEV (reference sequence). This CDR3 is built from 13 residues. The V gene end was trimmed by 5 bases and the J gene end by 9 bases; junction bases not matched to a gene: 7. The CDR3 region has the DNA TGTGCCAGCAGTACCACGGACAGGGGAAAAGCTTTCTTT. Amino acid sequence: CASSTTDRGKAFF.

The CDR3 bases are TGTGCCAGCTCACCACCGACCATAGAGACCCAGTACTTC. This gives the protein CASSPPTIETQYF. J is TRBJ2-5 and V is TRBV18, with D unclear. Trimming shortened V by 0 bases and J by 4 bases, and 6 bases separated the two germline ends. CDR1 KGHSH and CDR2 LQKENI come from the germline V gene. The CDR3 consists of 13 residues.

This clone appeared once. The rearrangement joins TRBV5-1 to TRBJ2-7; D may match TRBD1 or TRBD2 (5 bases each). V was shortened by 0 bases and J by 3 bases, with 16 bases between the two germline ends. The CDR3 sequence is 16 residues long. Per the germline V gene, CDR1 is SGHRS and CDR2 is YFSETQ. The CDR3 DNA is TGCGCCAGCAGCTTGGCCGGACCGGGACCCGGCTACGAGCAGTACTTC. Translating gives CASSLAGPGPGYEQYF. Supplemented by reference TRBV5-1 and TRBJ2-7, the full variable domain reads KAGVTQTPRYLIKTRGQQVTLSCSPISGHRSVSWYQQTPGQGLQFLFEYFSETQRNKGNFPGRFSGRQFSNSRSEMNVSTLELGDSALYLCASSLAGPGPGYEQYFGPGTRLTVT.